Following are 15 T cell receptor beta chains from one sample sequenced in a study of post-analysis software for immune sequencing data. Which antigens these TCRs recognize remains unknown. Study findings and constraints: In patients, TRBV5-6, TRBV5-1 and TRBV20-1 belonged to five TRBV segments found more frequently than in controls.

Unique molecular identifiers were present in the TCR beta cDNA libraries. TCRdb independently ran MiXCR on the PCR reads; one entry per CDR3 protein. The sample contains 600,000 to 750,000 distinct CDR3 sequences, approximately 60% of which appear only once. The specimen sequenced was blood. Receptors originate from a girl aged 2-10 years with multiple sclerosis.

Concerning this clonotype: The germline gene is not matched at one end of the junction; a read error may be the cause. The chain combines TRBV3-1 with TRBJ2-1; 8 bases fit TRBD2. The CDR3 is 17 residues long. The V gene's germline CDR1 is LGHDT and CDR2 YNNKEL (reference sequence). DNA for the CDR3: TGTGCTAGCAGCCCAAAGAAAGGGCTAGCGGGCCACAATGAGCAGTTCTTC. Amino acid sequence: CASSPKKGLAGHNEQFF.

The chain carries TRBV5-1 and TRBJ1-6, with unresolved D. Trimming pared 5 bases from V and 7 bases from J, leaving 16 bases between. Germline CDR1 SGHRS, CDR2 YFSETQ. CDR3 length equals 15 residues. The CDR3 bases are TGCGCCAGCAGAACGGACGGGATCTGGAATTCACCCCTCCACTTT. Translation: CASRTDGIWNSPLHF.

This clonotype was seen a few times. The chain links TRBV5-6 to TRBJ2-5; D gene uncertain. The CDR3 loop spans 15 amino acids. Germline V CDR1 and CDR2: SGHDT, YYEEEE. The germline V and J ends were trimmed by 2 bases and 1 base, with 12 bases remaining between them. CDR3 sequence reads: CASSFPSSTQETQYF. The DNA of the CDR3 is TGTGCCAGCAGCTTTCCCTCCTCGACCCAAGAGACCCAGTACTTC.

The CDR3 sequence: CASSPGAGYETDTQYF. The CDR3, as DNA: TGCGCCAGCAGTCCAGGAGCGGGATATGAGACAGATACGCAGTATTTT. This chain uses TRBV5-1 with TRBJ2-3, with 7 bases identical to TRBD2. The CDR3 loop spans 16 amino acids. Germline CDR1 reads SGHRS; CDR2 reads YFSETQ. With V trimmed by 5 bases and J by 3 bases, 12 bases remained unmatched.

This chain connects TRBV27 to TRBJ1-1; 9 positions match TRBD1. V shed 5 bases, J shed 8 bases, and the junction held 15 bases outside the gene matches. The CDR3 consists of 16 residues. Germline V lookup: CDR1 MNHEY, CDR2 SMNVEV (reference sequence). The CDR3 DNA reads TGTGCCAGCAGTGCCCCGACGGGACAGGGAAGGAAGGAAGCTTTCTTT. It encodes CASSAPTGQGRKEAFF.

This clonotype was recorded at least ten times. DNA for the CDR3: TGCGCCAGCAGCCCGAGCGGCTCCTACGAGCAGTACTTC. Its protein product is CASSPSGSYEQYF. The chain recombines TRBV5-1 with TRBJ2-7; the D gene is possibly TRBD2 (5 bases). V was trimmed by 4 bases and J by 0 bases, leaving 8 bases between them. Germline V gene lookup returns CDR1 SGHRS and CDR2 YFSETQ. The CDR3 is 13 amino acids.

The V call is TRBV7-7, the J call TRBJ2-5, with D uncertain. Looked up from germline, CDR1 is SSHAT and CDR2 is FNYEAQ (reference sequence). The CDR3 is made up of 13 amino acids. The ends were cut back, 4 bases at V and 5 bases at J, with 11 bases in the middle. The CDR3 loop is CASSSQTGETQYF. The CDR3 DNA is TGTGCCAGCAGCTCCCAGACTGGGGAGACCCAGTACTTC. Complete variable domain (other parts from reference TRBV7-7 and TRBJ2-5): GAGVSQSPRYKVTKRGQDVTLRCDPISSHATLYWYQQALGQGPEFLTYFNYEAQPDKSGLPSDRFSAERPEGSISTLTIQRTEQRDSAMYRCASSSQTGETQYFGPGTRLLVL.

This clonotype was seen just once. The rearrangement joins TRBV20-1 to TRBJ2-3, with TRBD2 matching 8 bases. This CDR3 is built from 13 residues. The germline CDR1 and CDR2 sequences are DFQATT and SNEGSKA (reference sequence). Trimming removed 4 bases from V and 5 bases from J; junction bases left unmatched: 5. CDR3 sequence: CSAKAGVIDTQYF. The CDR3 DNA reads TGCAGTGCTAAAGCGGGGGTGATAGATACGCAGTATTTT.

Points on this clonotype: The CDR3 does not close with the conserved phenylalanine or tryptophan, likely indicating a read error. The gene calls are TRBV12-3 or TRBV12-4 and TRBJ2-3; 9 nucleotides match TRBD1. The CDR3 is made up of 13 amino acids. V was clipped by 4 bases and J by 8 bases; unmatched bases: 4. DNA of the CDR3: TGTGCCAGCAGTTACAGGGGGCTAGGTACGCAGTATTGT. Protein: CASSYRGLGTQYC.

This chain links TRBV6-6 with TRBJ1-1; D uncertain. This CDR3 spans 14 amino acids. The V and J ends lost 2 bases and 3 bases respectively, with 10 bases between them. Germline values: CDR1 MNHNY, CDR2 SVGAGI (reference sequence). CDR3 bases: TGTGCCAGCAGTTACGTTCGGGTTGACACTGAAGCTTTCTTT. Translating it yields CASSYVRVDTEAFF.

This clonotype turned up a few times. The chain links TRBV20-1 to TRBJ2-5; 7 bases are a match to TRBD2. CDR3 length: 17 residues. From germline, CDR1 is DFQATT and CDR2 SNEGSKA (reference sequence). The junction had 15 bases not matched to a gene; V was cut back by 2 bases and J by 3 bases. The CDR3 spells CSARSLKTGGIEETQYF. CDR3 coding DNA: TGCAGTGCTAGATCTCTAAAGACCGGGGGGATTGAAGAGACCCAGTACTTC.

The genes are TRBV5-5 and TRBJ2-7; D possibly corresponds to TRBD2 (7 bases). V was shortened by 3 bases and J by 0 bases, with 19 bases between the two germline ends. Germline CDR1 reads SGHKS; CDR2 reads YYEKEE (reference sequence). The length of the CDR3 is 17 residues. The CDR3 coding sequence is TGTGCCAGCAGCTCACCCCGGGGGGCCTGGGACTCCTACGAGCAGTACTTC. This translates into CASSSPRGAWDSYEQYF.

The V call is TRBV29-1, the J call TRBJ2-1, with 8 bases that match TRBD2. This CDR3 is 13 amino acids long. CDR1 SQVTM and CDR2 ANQGSEA come from the germline V gene. The V gene end was trimmed by 5 bases and the J gene end by 6 bases; junction bases not matched to a gene: 6. The CDR3 sequence: CSVPGLGVNEQFF. CDR3 DNA: TGCAGCGTTCCGGGACTAGGTGTCAATGAGCAGTTCTTC.

A few counts support this clonotype. The chain employs TRBV12-3 or TRBV12-4 and TRBJ2-3; D ambiguous. Trimming took 2 bases from V and 1 from J, leaving 7 bases between them. The CDR3 is 14 amino acids. The CDR3 DNA reads as TGTGCCAGCAGTTTACTCGTCCGCACAGATACGCAGTATTTT. This encodes CASSLLVRTDTQYF.

The chain couples TRBV7-9 to TRBJ2-3; D is unclear. Per germline, CDR1 SEHNR and CDR2 FQNEAQ (reference sequence). This CDR3 region has 14 residues. The V end was cut by 1 base, the J end by 5 bases, with 10 bases between. DNA for the CDR3: TGTGCCAGCAGCTTAGACATGGCCGGAGATACGCAGTATTTT. This translates into CASSLDMAGDTQYF.